The 13 T cell receptor beta chains presented below share a single source sample, sequenced in a study of patients and donors after allogeneic stem cell transplantation. TCRdb passed the RT-PCR reads through MiXCR, listing each CDR3 protein once. The sample comprises around 200,000 distinct CDR3 sequences, more than 35% of which are singletons, and approximately 10% rests with the top ten. The specimen sequenced was blood, either unsorted or a sorted T cell fraction (not recorded which). These receptors all come from a human donor who was either an allogeneic HSCT recipient or a stem cell or donor lymphocyte infusion donor (not recorded which). It is not recorded whose cells these are; they may come from a transplant donor.

The gene calls are TRBV27 and TRBJ1-3; D remains unclear. The CDR3 extends over 13 amino acids. Germline V lookup: CDR1 MNHEY, CDR2 SMNVEV (reference sequence). V was shortened by 3 bases and J by 4 bases, with 7 bases between the two germline ends. In DNA form, the CDR3 reads TGTGCCAGCAGTTTTAACCAGGGAAACACCATATATTTT. Encoded protein: CASSFNQGNTIYF.

V and J are TRBV5-1 and TRBJ2-2; 9 bases are shared with TRBD1. The CDR3 runs 16 residues. Germline V gives CDR1 SGHRS, CDR2 YFSETQ. J lost 5 bases, V lost 2 bases, and 7 bases had no gene match. The CDR3 DNA follows: TGCGCCAGCAGCTTTCAAGGGACAGGGCGGACCGGGGAGCTGTTTTTT. Amino acid sequence: CASSFQGTGRTGELFF.

The rearrangement uses TRBV3-1 and TRBJ2-1; D perhaps matches TRBD1 (5 bases). The CDR3 consists of 17 residues. CDR1 and CDR2 from the germline V gene are LGHDT and YNNKEL (reference sequence). V lost 0 bases and J lost 0, with 12 bases in between. DNA for the CDR3: TGTGCCAGCAGCCAAGAGAACAGGCCCAGCTCCTACAATGAGCAGTTCTTC. Its protein product is CASSQENRPSSYNEQFF.

This clonotype appeared once. The chain employs TRBV28 and TRBJ1-1, with D perhaps matching TRBD1 (6 bases). The V gene's germline CDR1 is MDHEN and CDR2 SYDVKM. CDR3 size: 12 residues. With 6 bases removed from V and 4 bases from J, the gap between germline ends came to 9 bases. CDR3 amino acids: CASRHRATEAFF. As DNA, the CDR3 is TGTGCCAGCAGACACAGGGCCACTGAAGCTTTCTTT.

This clonotype was counted between two and nine times. The chain couples TRBV12-3 or TRBV12-4 to TRBJ1-5, with a possible D match to TRBD1 (6 bases). Trimming pared 3 bases from V and 5 bases from J, leaving 11 bases between. The CDR3 contains 14 residues. The CDR3 here is CASSFRQAYQPQHF. In DNA form, the CDR3 reads TGTGCCAGCAGTTTCCGACAGGCTTATCAGCCCCAGCATTTT.

J is TRBJ1-6 and V is TRBV27; D may be TRBD1 (6 bases). The germline V gene has CDR1 MNHEY and CDR2 SMNVEV (reference sequence). CDR3 length: 17 amino acids. With 5 bases removed from V and 7 bases from J, the gap between germline ends came to 21 bases. DNA of the CDR3: TGTGCCAGCAGTAGGCGACCGGGACACGTGGAGAATTCACCCCTCCACTTT. Protein: CASSRRPGHVENSPLHF.

This clonotype has more than one count but fewer than ten. The chain recombines TRBV6-2 or TRBV6-3 with TRBJ1-5; no clear D gene. CDR1 is MNHEY and CDR2 is SVGEGT in the germline V gene. V shed 6 bases and J shed 2 bases, with 14 bases lying between them. This CDR3 contains 15 residues. This chain's CDR3 is CASRQHSQGNQPQHF. In DNA form, the CDR3 reads TGTGCCAGCAGGCAACACTCCCAGGGCAATCAGCCCCAGCATTTT.

The chain employs TRBV18 and TRBJ2-3, with no clear D. The CDR3 runs 13 residues. CDR1 and CDR2 (germline): KGHSH, LQKENI. V was trimmed by 0 bases and J by 1 base, leaving 2 bases between them. CDR3 amino acids: CASSPPGTDTQYF. The CDR3 nucleotides read TGTGCCAGCTCACCACCGGGCACAGATACGCAGTATTTT.

The chain is built from TRBV7-9 and TRBJ2-1; TRBD2 aligns across 13 bases. The ends lost 3 bases at V and 8 bases at J; junction bases unmatched: 1. There are 14 residues in the CDR3. Germline V gene sequence: CDR1 SEHNR, CDR2 FQNEAQ (reference sequence). The CDR3 loop is CASSFGTSGDEQFF. CDR3 DNA sequence: TGTGCCAGCAGCTTCGGGACTAGCGGGGATGAGCAGTTCTTC.

The rearrangement links TRBV28 to TRBJ2-1; either TRBD1 or TRBD2 may supply D (6 bases each). The CDR3 has 11 residues. Trimming removed 8 bases at V and 9 bases at J, with 11 bases between. CDR1 is MDHEN and CDR2 is SYDVKM in the germline V gene. CDR3: CASRGGGEQFF. CDR3 DNA sequence: TGTGCCAGCCGCGGAGGGGGTGAGCAGTTCTTC.

This clonotype appeared a single time. The chain is built from TRBV10-3 and TRBJ2-7; 15 bases agree with TRBD2. Trimming cost V 0 bases and J 0 bases; bases outside gene matches: 3. This CDR3 is 18 amino acids long. Germline V gene lookup returns CDR1 ENHRY and CDR2 SYGVKD. The CDR3 coding sequence is TGTGCCATCAGTGAGTCTGGACTAGCGGGGGGGAGCTCCTACGAGCAGTACTTC. Translating it yields CAISESGLAGGSSYEQYF.

This clonotype was seen more than once but under ten times. The chain combines TRBV28 with TRBJ1-1; D uncertain. Trimming stripped 7 bases from V and 1 base from J, with 16 bases between. Germline assignment: CDR1 MDHEN and CDR2 SYDVKM. The CDR3 runs to 15 residues. The CDR3 DNA follows: TGTGCCAGCAAGGAGTATGGACCGACGAACACTGAAGCTTTCTTT. This sequence encodes CASKEYGPTNTEAFF.

A few counts support this clonotype. The rearrangement joins TRBV28 to TRBJ2-7; D is unresolved. CDR1 and CDR2 from the germline V gene are MDHEN and SYDVKM. Trimming removed 10 bases from V and 2 bases from J, with 15 bases in between. This CDR3 comprises 13 residues. In DNA form, the CDR3 reads TGTGCCACAACCCAGCTGAAACCCTACGAGCAGTACTTC. It specifies CATTQLKPYEQYF. The full variable domain, completed using reference TRBV28 and TRBJ2-7, is DVKVTQSSRYLVKRTGEKVFLECVQDMDHENMFWYRQDPGLGLRLIYFSYDVKMKEKGDIPEGYSVSREKKERFSLILESASTNQTSMYLCATTQLKPYEQYFGPGTRLTVT.